The clone carrying this T cell receptor (beta chain) has a handful of counts. This entry belongs to a study of cytomegalovirus exposure and HLA in healthy donors. The PCR used 60 Vbeta and 13 Jbeta primers. TCRdb keeps only in-frame clones here, not all; method: immunoSEQ multiplex PCR. The sample gives around 130,000 clones, approximately 82% of which show up once; around 3% is in the top ten. Germline CDR1 SGHAT, CDR2 FQNNGV. V shed 5 bases and J shed 10 bases, with 15 bases lying between them. There are 14 residues in the CDR3. The chain has TRBV11-2 and TRBJ1-6; unclear D gene. The sequence derives from a woman between 18 and 29 years old in good health and CMV-seropositive. The sequenced sample consisted of PBMCs. CDR3 nucleotide sequence: TGTGCCAGCAGCCCCCCTCGGGGAGGCTCACCCCTCCACTTT. It encodes CASSPPRGGSPLHF.